This T cell receptor beta chain is drawn from a study of beta chain features in type 1 diabetes. The wider study: All samples combined gave 107,917,701 sorted cells for examination.

What was sequenced were expressed TCRB transcripts, since all of the isolated RNA had been reverse transcribed. Data came from immunoSEQ multiplex PCR; TCRdb stores just in-frame clones and leaves some out. Of over 150,000 clones listed, 7.5% to 10% are singletons. In this sample, this clone turned up a few times. One heparinised draw, averaging roughly 0.12 L, was taken per donor. Purities in excess of 95% were seen in all sorted populations. The germline V and J ends were trimmed by 0 bases and 5 bases, with 7 bases remaining between them. CDR1 is MGHDK, CDR2 SYGVNS, per germline. This CDR3 spans 14 amino acids.

The V gene is TRBV25-1, the J gene TRBJ2-2, with D possibly being TRBD2 (5 bases). The sample was central memory CD4+ T cells from blood. The source of this sequence is a man aged 18 to 30 in good health. The CDR3 protein is CASSEYSGTGELFF. The CDR3 DNA is TGTGCCAGCAGTGAATATTCGGGGACCGGGGAGCTGTTTTTT.